This T cell receptor (beta chain) stems from a study of blood T cell repertoires in COVID-19. Across the study: The study drew acute and convalescent COVID-19 samples from the United States, Italy and Spain. PBMCs, B-cell-depleted T cells, or T cells were the source of the cDNA or gDNA that made up the material.

Trimming removed 8 bases at V and 0 bases at J, with 10 bases between. Germline-derived CDR1 and CDR2 are SGHNT and YENEEA. CDR3 length: 13 amino acids. Methods used by the authors: Nucleated cell counts were estimated from reference gene primer amplification. The repertoire was sequenced with immunoSEQ multiplex PCR; TCRdb's copy has only in-frame clones and lacks some. V and J calls plus clone size are reproduced from that table; the DNA served to infer D and trimming. The data contain 25,000 to 30,000 clones, roughly 90% of them singletons. The sequence was obtained from a human donor in a cohort sampled during active COVID-19. The gene calls are TRBV11-3 and TRBJ1-1; a possible D gene is TRBD1 (6 bases). The specimen sequenced was peripheral blood. The CDR3 DNA reads TGTGCCAGCTCCACAGGGATGAACACTGAAGCTTTCTTT. Its translation is CASSTGMNTEAFF.